This TCR beta chain was sequenced during a study of T cell responses to AZD1222 COVID-19 vaccine. Worth noting for this clone: Its cognate antigen is unknown.

Data came from immunoSEQ multiplex PCR; TCRdb stores just in-frame clones and leaves some out. The data contain approximately 110,000 clones, around 80% of them singletons. Study conclusions and caveats: Across spike, vaccine-associated CD4 TCRs were found, dominant at 160-218 and 743-854.

V was pared by 4 bases and J by 7 bases, with 22 bases between. CDR1 and CDR2 (germline): LGHNA, YNFKEQ. The CDR3 totals 16 residues. The source was peripheral blood, collected on day 0 of AZD1222 vaccination. The chain has TRBV4-2 and TRBJ1-2, with D perhaps TRBD1 (6 bases). This TCR derives from an adult in good health. The CDR3 DNA sequence: TGTGCCAGCAGCCCCCACGGAGGGGGAACGTCTCCTGGCTACACCTTC. Its translation: CASSPHGGGTSPGYTF.